Following are 17 T cell receptor beta chains from one sample sequenced in a study of OX40 agonist ivuxolimab in advanced cancers. The repertoire was sequenced with immunoSEQ multiplex PCR; TCRdb's copy has only in-frame clones and lacks some. This sample has 80,000 to 100,000 clones, with roughly 93% found just once. Material: CD4+ or CD8+ T cells sorted from blood, obtained in a trial of the OX40 agonist ivuxolimab. Receptor source: an adult with an advanced solid tumor such as melanoma, head and neck, liver or kidney cancer.

This clone showed up just once. The chain couples TRBV30 to TRBJ2-1; 7 positions agree with TRBD2. The germline gives CDR1 GTSNPN, CDR2 SVGIG (reference sequence). The CDR3 has 14 amino acids. The V and J ends lost 6 bases and 3 bases, in that order; junction bases with no gene match: 8. CDR3 residues: CACSGTTVYNEQFF. The CDR3 coding sequence is TGTGCCTGCTCCGGGACTACCGTCTACAATGAGCAGTTCTTC.

The rearrangement uses TRBV4-2 and TRBJ1-1; D possibly corresponds to TRBD1 (5 bases). Trimming stripped 1 base from V and 3 bases from J, with 9 bases between. Germline loops: CDR1 LGHNA, CDR2 YNFKEQ. The CDR3 runs 14 residues. CDR3 nucleotide sequence: TGTGCCAGCAGCCAAGTTTCGGGGGACACTGAAGCTTTCTTT. Protein product: CASSQVSGDTEAFF.

The chain employs TRBV7-3 and TRBJ2-6, with a possible D match to TRBD2 (5 bases). The CDR3 runs to 15 residues. Between the trimmed V and J ends, which lost 3 bases and 4 bases, there was a span of 10 bases. Germline V gene data show CDR1 as SGHTA and CDR2 as FQGTGA. CDR3 nucleotides: TGTGCCAGCAGCTTCGGAGGTACCGGGGCCAACGTCCTGACTTTC. This translates into CASSFGGTGANVLTF.

J is TRBJ2-1 and V is TRBV4-3; D is unclear. The CDR3 length is 17 residues. Germline CDR1 is LGHNA and CDR2 is YSLEER. V lost 0 bases and J 0 bases, leaving 12 bases between the germline ends. In DNA, the CDR3 is TGCGCCAGCAGCCAAGAGACGGGCCAGAGCTCCTACAATGAGCAGTTCTTC. Protein: CASSQETGQSSYNEQFF.

The rearrangement uses TRBV6-5 and TRBJ1-5; TRBD1 is a possible D gene (5 bases). Germline V gene lookup returns CDR1 MNHEY and CDR2 SVGAGI. The CDR3 covers 12 residues. Trimming pared 6 bases from V and 3 bases from J, leaving 6 bases between. The CDR3 sequence is CASRQANQPQHF. The CDR3 nucleotides are TGTGCCAGCAGACAGGCCAATCAGCCCCAGCATTTT.

This chain links TRBV6-1 with TRBJ1-5; no definite D call. The germline V gene has CDR1 MNHNS and CDR2 SASEGT. The ends were cut back, 7 bases at V and 1 base at J, with 11 bases in the middle. This CDR3 has 14 amino acids. In nucleotides, the CDR3 is TGTGCCAGCAACCCATTAGCGAGCAATCAGCCCCAGCATTTT. Encoded protein: CASNPLASNQPQHF.

The chain employs TRBV6-5 and TRBJ1-5, with unresolved D. Germline CDR1 MNHEY, CDR2 SVGAGI. V lost 2 bases and J 2 bases, leaving 10 bases between the germline ends. The CDR3 is made up of 15 amino acids. The CDR3 DNA reads TGTGCCAGCAGTTACCCCCGGGCAGGCAATCAGCCCCAGCATTTT. Translated: CASSYPRAGNQPQHF.

J is TRBJ1-3 and V is TRBV7-3, with D hard to call. Trimming stripped 5 bases from V and 1 base from J, with 12 bases between. The germline CDR1 and CDR2 sequences are SGHTA and FQGTGA. The CDR3 consists of 15 residues. The CDR3 is CASSVDSISGNTIYF. The CDR3 DNA sequence: TGTGCCAGCAGCGTGGACTCGATTTCTGGAAACACCATATATTTT.

The CDR3 loop reads CAIRQNTEAFF. In nucleotides, the CDR3 is TGTGCCATCAGACAGAACACTGAAGCTTTCTTT. The chain links TRBV2 to TRBJ1-1; no clear D gene. V was trimmed by 10 bases and J by 1 base, leaving 7 bases between them. This CDR3 has 11 residues. Germline CDR1 reads SNHLY; CDR2 reads FYNNEI.

The V gene is TRBV6-1, the J gene TRBJ2-5; D gene ambiguous. CDR1 is MNHNS and CDR2 is SASEGT in the germline V gene. The CDR3 covers 13 residues. With 5 bases removed from V and 2 bases from J, the gap between germline ends came to 9 bases. The CDR3 DNA reads as TGTGCCAGCAGTCAGGCGGAACAAGAGACCCAGTACTTC. Amino acid sequence: CASSQAEQETQYF.

J is TRBJ1-2 and V is TRBV30; 7 positions match TRBD1. This CDR3 is built from 15 residues. Trimming cost V 0 bases and J 8 bases; bases outside gene matches: 12. Germline V CDR1 and CDR2: GTSNPN, SVGIG (reference sequence). The CDR3 DNA follows: TGTGCCTGGAGTGTACAGGGACAGACGAGTACGGGCTACACCTTC. Its protein is CAWSVQGQTSTGYTF.

Note on this clone: This may arise from a read error, as a much more abundant clone is one base away. The gene calls are TRBV7-9 and TRBJ1-2, with D hard to call. The CDR3 is 11 residues long. CDR1 and CDR2 (germline): SEHNR, FQNEAQ (reference sequence). The germline V and J ends were trimmed by 2 bases and 3 bases, with 1 base remaining between them. CDR3 in amino acids: CASSLHYGYTF. Here the CDR3 DNA reads TGTGCCAGCAGCTTACACTATGGCTACACCTTC. Full variable domain (rest looked up from reference TRBV7-9 and TRBJ1-2): DTGVSQNPRHKITKRGQNVTFRCDPISEHNRLYWYRQTLGQGPEFLTYFQNEAQLEKSRLLSDRFSAERPKGSFSTLEIQRTEQGDSAMYLCASSLHYGYTFGSGTRLTVV.

The gene calls are TRBV25-1 and TRBJ2-1, with 8 bases lining up with TRBD2. With V trimmed by 8 bases and J by 1 base, 13 bases remained unmatched. The germline V gene has CDR1 MGHDK and CDR2 SYGVNS. This CDR3 spans 17 amino acids. The CDR3 spells CASSPRSGSRSYNEQFF. As DNA, the CDR3 is TGTGCCAGCTCCCCTCGGAGCGGGAGTAGGTCCTACAATGAGCAGTTCTTC.

V gene TRBV10-3 combines with J gene TRBJ1-5, with D tentatively TRBD1 (6 bases). This CDR3 region has 13 residues. CDR1 is ENHRY, CDR2 SYGVKD, per germline. With 7 bases removed from V and 7 bases from J, the gap between germline ends came to 14 bases. The CDR3 loop is CAITGGQGQPQHF. The DNA for the CDR3 is TGTGCCATCACTGGGGGACAAGGACAGCCCCAGCATTTT.

The chain combines TRBV4-3 with TRBJ2-3; 9 bases match TRBD1. The CDR3 has 17 amino acids. V was pared by 3 bases and J by 3 bases, with 10 bases of the junction left unmatched. Germline CDR1 is LGHNA and CDR2 is YSLEER. In nucleotides, the CDR3 is TGCGCCAGCAGCCAGGTTCTTGGACAGGGGCAGACAGATACGCAGTATTTT. Encoded protein: CASSQVLGQGQTDTQYF.

The chain links TRBV14 to TRBJ2-1; 8 bases align to TRBD2. CDR3 length equals 15 residues. CDR1 and CDR2 from the germline V gene are SGHDN and FVKESK. V gave up 5 bases and J gave up 6 bases; unmatched junction bases: 9. The CDR3 loop reads CASSSSGGPANEQFF. The CDR3, as DNA: TGTGCCAGCAGCTCAAGCGGGGGCCCGGCCAATGAGCAGTTCTTC.

DNA for the CDR3: TGTGCCAGCAGCCCCCCCGCCTTCCACTCTCTGGGAGCCAACGTCCTGACTTTC. Translated: CASSPPAFHSLGANVLTF. V gene TRBV21-1 combines with J gene TRBJ2-6. TRBV21-1 constitutes a pseudogene. CDR3 length: 18 amino acids.